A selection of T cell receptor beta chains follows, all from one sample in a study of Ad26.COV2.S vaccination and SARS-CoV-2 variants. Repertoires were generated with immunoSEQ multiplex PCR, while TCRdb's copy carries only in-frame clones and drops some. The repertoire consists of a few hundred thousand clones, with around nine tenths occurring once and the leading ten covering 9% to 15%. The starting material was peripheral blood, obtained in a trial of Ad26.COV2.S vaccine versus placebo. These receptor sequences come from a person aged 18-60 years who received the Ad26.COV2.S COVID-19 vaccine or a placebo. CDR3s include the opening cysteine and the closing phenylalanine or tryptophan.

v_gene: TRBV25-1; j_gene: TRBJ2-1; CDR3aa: CACGASGRNEQFF
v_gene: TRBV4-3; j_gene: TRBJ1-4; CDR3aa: CASSPVDTDEKLFF
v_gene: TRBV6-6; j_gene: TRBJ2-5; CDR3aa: CASSLNYPGQTQETQYF
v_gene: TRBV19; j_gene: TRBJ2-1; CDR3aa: CATTLQGAYNEQFF
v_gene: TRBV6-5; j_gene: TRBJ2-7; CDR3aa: CASSYALGQGYEQYF
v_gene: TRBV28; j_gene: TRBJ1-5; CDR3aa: CAVKTGGYTQPQHF
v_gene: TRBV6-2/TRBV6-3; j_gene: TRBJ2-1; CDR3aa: CASSYWGEQFF
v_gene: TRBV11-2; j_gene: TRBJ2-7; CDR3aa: CASSLARAGAYEQYF
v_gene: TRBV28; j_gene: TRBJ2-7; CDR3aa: CASREAGGVYEQYF
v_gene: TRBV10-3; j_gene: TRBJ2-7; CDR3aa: CAIKLGTGDYEQYF
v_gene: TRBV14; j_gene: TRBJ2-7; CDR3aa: CASSQVNSPFYEQYF
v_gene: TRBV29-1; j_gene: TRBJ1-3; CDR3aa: CSVRDSGNTIYF
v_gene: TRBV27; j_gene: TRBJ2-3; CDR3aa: CASSDGLAGGSDTQYF
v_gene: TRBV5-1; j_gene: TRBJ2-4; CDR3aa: CASRPPGAKNIQYF
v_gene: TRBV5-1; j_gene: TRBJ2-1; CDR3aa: CASSLISSYNEQFF
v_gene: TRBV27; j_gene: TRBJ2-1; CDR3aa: CASSLRTGTGDSYNEQFF
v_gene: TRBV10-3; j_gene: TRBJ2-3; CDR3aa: CAISELNLVEGTDTQYF
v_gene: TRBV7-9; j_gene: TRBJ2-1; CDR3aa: CASSLEAWTREHNEQFF
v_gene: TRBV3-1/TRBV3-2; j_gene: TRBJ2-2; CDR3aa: CASSQGVADSTGELFF
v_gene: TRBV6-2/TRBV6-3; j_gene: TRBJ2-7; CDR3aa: CASSHLAGLVYEQYF
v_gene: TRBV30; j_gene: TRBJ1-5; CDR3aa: CAWSVQRNQPQHF
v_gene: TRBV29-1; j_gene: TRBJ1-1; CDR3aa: CSAVNTEAFF
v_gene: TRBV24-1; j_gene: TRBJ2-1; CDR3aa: CATSDSLAVSYNEQFF
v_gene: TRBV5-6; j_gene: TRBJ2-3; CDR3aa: CASSLTETDTQYF
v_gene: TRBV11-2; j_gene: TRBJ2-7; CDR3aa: CASSPEGRVYEQYF
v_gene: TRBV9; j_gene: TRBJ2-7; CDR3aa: CASSPEGQSYEQYF
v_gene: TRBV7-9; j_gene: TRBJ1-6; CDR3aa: CASSLETNSPLHF
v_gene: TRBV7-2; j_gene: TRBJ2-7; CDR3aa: CASSLGEWYSYEQYF
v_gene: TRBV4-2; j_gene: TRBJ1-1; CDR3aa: CAMGPTAEAFF
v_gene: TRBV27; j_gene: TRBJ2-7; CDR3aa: CASSLRGQGANYEQYF
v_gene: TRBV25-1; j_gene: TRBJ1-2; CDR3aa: CASSGEGTAGGYGYTF
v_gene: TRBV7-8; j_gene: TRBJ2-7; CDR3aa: CASSQIYEQYF
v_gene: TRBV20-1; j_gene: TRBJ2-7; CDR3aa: CSASGLAGGSYEQYF
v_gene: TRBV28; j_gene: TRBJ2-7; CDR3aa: CASNRQGTYEQYF
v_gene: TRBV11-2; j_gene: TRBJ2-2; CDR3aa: CASSPGQWTAGELFF
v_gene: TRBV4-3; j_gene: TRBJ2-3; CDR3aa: CASSHRVLDTQYF
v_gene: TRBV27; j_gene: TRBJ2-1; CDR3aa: CASRTRDRSYNEQFF
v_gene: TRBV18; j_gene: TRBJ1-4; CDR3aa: CASSPYGTGNNEKLFF
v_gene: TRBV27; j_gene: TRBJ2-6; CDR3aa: CASSPLGSGANVLTF
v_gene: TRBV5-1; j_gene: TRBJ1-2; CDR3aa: CASSGTGGNYGYTF
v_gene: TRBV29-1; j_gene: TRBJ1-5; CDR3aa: CSGRTGEGPQHF
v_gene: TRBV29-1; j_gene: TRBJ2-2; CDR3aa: CSVSGPTGELFF
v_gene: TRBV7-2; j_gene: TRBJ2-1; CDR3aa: CASSLDIAGLYNEQFF
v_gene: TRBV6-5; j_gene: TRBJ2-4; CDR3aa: CASRGTGLAKNIQYF